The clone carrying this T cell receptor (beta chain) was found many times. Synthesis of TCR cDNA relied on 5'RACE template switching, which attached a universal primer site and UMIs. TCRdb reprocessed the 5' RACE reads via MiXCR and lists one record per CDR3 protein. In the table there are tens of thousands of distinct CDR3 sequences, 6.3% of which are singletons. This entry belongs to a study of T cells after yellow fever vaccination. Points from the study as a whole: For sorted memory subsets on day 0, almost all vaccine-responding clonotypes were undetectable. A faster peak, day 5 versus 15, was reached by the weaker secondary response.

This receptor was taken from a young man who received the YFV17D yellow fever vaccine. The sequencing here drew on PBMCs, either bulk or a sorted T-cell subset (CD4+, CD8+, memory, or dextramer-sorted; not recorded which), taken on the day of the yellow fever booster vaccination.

This CDR3 reads CAWSPFLLANTGELFF. The CDR3 region has the DNA TGTGCCTGGAGTCCCTTTCTCCTAGCGAACACCGGGGAGCTGTTTTTT. The V and J genes are TRBV30 and TRBJ2-2; D is uncertain. CDR3 length equals 16 residues. V lost 2 bases and J 0 bases, leaving 13 bases between the germline ends. The germline gives CDR1 GTSNPN, CDR2 SVGIG (reference sequence).